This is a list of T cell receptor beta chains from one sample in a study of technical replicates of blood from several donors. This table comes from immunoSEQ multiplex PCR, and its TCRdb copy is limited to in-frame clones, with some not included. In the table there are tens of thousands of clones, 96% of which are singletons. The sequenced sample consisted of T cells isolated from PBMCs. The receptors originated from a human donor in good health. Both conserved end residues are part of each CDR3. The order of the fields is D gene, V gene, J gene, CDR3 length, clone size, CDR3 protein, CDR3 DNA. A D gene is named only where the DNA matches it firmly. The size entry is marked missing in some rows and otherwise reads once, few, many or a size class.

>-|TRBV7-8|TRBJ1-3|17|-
CASSPSSPAGSGNTIYF
TGTGCCAGCAGCCCTTCGTCCCCTGCGGGCTCTGGAAACACCATATATTTT
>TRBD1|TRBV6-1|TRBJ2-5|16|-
CASSGRTGDGRETQYF
TGTGCCAGCAGTGGCCGGACAGGGGATGGGAGGGAGACCCAGTACTTC
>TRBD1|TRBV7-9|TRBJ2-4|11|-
CASSPGQGKYF
TGTGCCAGCAGCCCCGGACAGGGGAAGTACTTC
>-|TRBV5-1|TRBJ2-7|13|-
CASSLGGTYEQYF
TGCGCCAGCAGCTTAGGCGGAACCTACGAGCAGTACTTC
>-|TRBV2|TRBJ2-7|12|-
CASSPVSYEQYF
TGTGCCAGCAGTCCAGTCTCCTACGAGCAGTACTTC
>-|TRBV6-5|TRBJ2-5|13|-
CASSRSGQETQYF
TGTGCCAGCAGCCGTAGCGGACAAGAGACCCAGTACTTC
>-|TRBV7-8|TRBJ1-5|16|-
CASSSFTRQPNQPQHF
TGTGCCAGCAGCTCCTTCACCCGACAGCCCAATCAGCCCCAGCATTTT
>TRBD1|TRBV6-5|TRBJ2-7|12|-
CASSLDRHEQYF
TGTGCCAGCAGTCTGGACAGGCACGAGCAGTACTTC
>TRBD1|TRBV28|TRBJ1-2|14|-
CASRPPDRGNGYTF
TGTGCCAGCAGGCCACCGGACAGGGGGAATGGCTACACCTTC
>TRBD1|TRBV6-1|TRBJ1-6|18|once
CASSETLWDRALNSPLHF
TGTGCCAGCAGTGAAACGCTCTGGGACAGGGCGCTTAATTCACCCCTCCACTTT
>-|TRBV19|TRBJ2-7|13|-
CASSIEAPYEQYF
TGTGCCAGTAGTATAGAGGCCCCCTACGAGCAGTACTTC
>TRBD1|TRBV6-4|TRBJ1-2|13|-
CASSETGSYGYTF
TGTGCCAGCAGTGAGACAGGGTCATATGGCTACACCTTC
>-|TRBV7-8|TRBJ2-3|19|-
CASSLAAPPGQGNTDTQYF
TGTGCCAGCAGCTTAGCGGCTCCCCCGGGGCAGGGGAACACAGATACGCAGTATTTT
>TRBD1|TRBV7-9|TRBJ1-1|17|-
CASSLLPGGTMNTEAFF
TGTGCCAGCAGCTTGTTGCCAGGGGGCACGATGAACACTGAAGCTTTCTTT
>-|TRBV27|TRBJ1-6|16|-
CASSLRQGGYNSPLHF
TGTGCCAGCAGTTTGCGGCAGGGTGGATATAATTCACCCCTCCACTTT
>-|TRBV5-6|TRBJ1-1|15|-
CASSFLTGMNTEAFF
TGTGCCAGCAGCTTTTTGACCGGGATGAACACTGAAGCTTTCTTT
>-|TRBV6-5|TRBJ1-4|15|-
CASSYSTSTNEKLFF
TGTGCCAGCAGTTACTCCACTTCAACTAATGAAAAACTGTTTTTT
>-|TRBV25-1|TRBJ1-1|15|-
CASSEYAGLWSEAFF
TGTGCCAGCAGTGAATACGCAGGTCTGTGGTCTGAAGCTTTCTTT
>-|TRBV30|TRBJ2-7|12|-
CAWSRGGYEQYF
TGTGCCTGGAGCAGGGGTGGGTACGAGCAGTACTTC
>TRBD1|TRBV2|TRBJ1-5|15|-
CASSDIQGLDQPQHF
TGTGCCAGCAGTGATATACAGGGGCTCGATCAGCCCCAGCATTTT
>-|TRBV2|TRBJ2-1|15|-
CASREQDISYNEQFF
TGTGCCAGCAGAGAACAGGACATCTCCTACAATGAGCAGTTCTTC
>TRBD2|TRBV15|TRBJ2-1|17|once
CATSRDLGEGRGGEQFF
TGTGCCACCAGCAGAGATCTTGGGGAGGGCCGTGGGGGTGAGCAGTTCTTC
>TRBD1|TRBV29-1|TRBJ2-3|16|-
CSVNPGQGHSRDTQYF
TGCAGCGTCAATCCGGGACAGGGACACTCCAGGGATACGCAGTATTTT
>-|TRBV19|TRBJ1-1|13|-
CASSIWEGTEAFF
TGTGCCAGTAGTATCTGGGAGGGCACTGAAGCTTTCTTT
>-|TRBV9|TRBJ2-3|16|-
CASSVEAGEWTDTQYF
TGTGCCAGCAGCGTAGAGGCAGGGGAATGGACAGATACGCAGTATTTT
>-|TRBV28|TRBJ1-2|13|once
CASRRGSGYGYTF
TGTGCCAGCAGACGCGGGTCCGGTTATGGCTACACCTTC
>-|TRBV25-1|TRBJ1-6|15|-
CASSGGGTYNSPLHF
TGTGCCAGCAGTGGGGGGGGGACCTATAATTCACCCCTCCACTTT
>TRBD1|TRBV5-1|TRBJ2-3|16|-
CASSSGTGTSTDTQYF
TGCGCCAGCAGCTCCGGGACAGGTACGAGCACAGATACGCAGTATTTT
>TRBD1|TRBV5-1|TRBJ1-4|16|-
CASSPGQGAANEKLFF
TGCGCCAGCAGCCCCGGACAGGGGGCAGCTAATGAAAAACTGTTTTTT
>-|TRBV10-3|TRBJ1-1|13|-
CAISESLEESAFF
TGTGCCATCAGTGAGTCGTTGGAGGAATCAGCTTTCTTT
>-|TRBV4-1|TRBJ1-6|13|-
CASSPLPYSPLHF
TGCGCCAGCAGCCCCCTTCCGTATTCACCCCTCCACTTT
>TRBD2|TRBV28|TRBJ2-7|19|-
CASSFPLVPGGRGAYEQYF
TGTGCCAGCAGTTTCCCCCTCGTCCCCGGCGGGAGGGGAGCCTACGAGCAGTACTTC
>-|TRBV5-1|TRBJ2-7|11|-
CASSPEGPHFF
TGCGCCAGCAGCCCGGAGGGACCTCACTTTTTC
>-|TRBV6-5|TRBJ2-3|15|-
CASSYRTNPPDTQYF
TGTGCCAGCAGTTACCGGACAAATCCCCCAGATACGCAGTATTTT
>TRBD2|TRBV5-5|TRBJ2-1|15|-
CASSGLAGVTNEQFF
TGTGCCAGCAGCGGACTAGCGGGAGTTACGAATGAGCAGTTCTTC
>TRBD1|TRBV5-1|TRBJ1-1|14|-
CASSMDRRNTEAFF
TGCGCCAGCAGCATGGACAGGAGGAACACTGAAGCTTTCTTT
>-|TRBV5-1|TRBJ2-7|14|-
CASSLEAFDYEQYF
TGCGCCAGCAGCTTGGAAGCCTTTGACTACGAGCAGTACTTC
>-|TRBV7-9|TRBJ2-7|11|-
CASSHSGEQYF
TGTGCCAGCAGCCACTCCGGCGAGCAGTACTTC
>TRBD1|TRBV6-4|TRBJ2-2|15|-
CASSMGQPGTGELFF
TGTGCCAGCAGTATGGGACAGCCGGGCACCGGGGAGCTGTTTTTT
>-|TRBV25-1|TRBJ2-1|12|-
CASRGHGNEQFF
TGTGCCAGCAGGGGGCATGGCAATGAGCAGTTCTTC
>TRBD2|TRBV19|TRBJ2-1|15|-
CASSIGSGSYNEQFF
TGTGCCAGTAGTATCGGTAGCGGGTCCTACAATGAGCAGTTCTTC
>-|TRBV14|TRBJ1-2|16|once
CASSPTEGGRNYGYTF
TGTGCCAGCAGCCCCACAGAAGGTGGGAGAAACTATGGCTACACCTTC
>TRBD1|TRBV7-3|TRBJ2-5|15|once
CASSLYGTGAETQYF
TGTGCCAGCAGCTTATATGGGACAGGGGCGGAGACCCAGTACTTC
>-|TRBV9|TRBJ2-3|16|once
CASSERGIVTTDTQYF
TGTGCCAGCAGCGAGAGGGGGATCGTTACCACAGATACGCAGTATTTT
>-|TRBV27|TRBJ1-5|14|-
CASSNDPRIQPQHF
TGTGCCAGCAGTAATGATCCCAGGATACAGCCCCAGCATTTT
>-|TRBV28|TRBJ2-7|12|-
CASSLGGYGQYF
TGTGCCAGCAGTTTAGGGGGCTACGGGCAGTACTTC
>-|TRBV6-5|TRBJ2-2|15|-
CASTINRDVAGELFF
TGTGCCAGCACCATAAACAGGGATGTAGCCGGAGAGCTGTTTTTT
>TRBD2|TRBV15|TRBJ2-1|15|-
CATSGGATSYNEQFF
TGTGCCACCTCCGGGGGGGCAACGTCCTACAATGAGCAGTTCTTC
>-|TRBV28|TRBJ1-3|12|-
CASKNSGNTIYF
TGTGCCAGCAAAAATAGCGGAAACACCATATATTTT
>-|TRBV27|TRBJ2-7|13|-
CASSLGPSYEQYF
TGTGCCAGCAGTTTGGGCCCCTCCTACGAGCAGTACTTC
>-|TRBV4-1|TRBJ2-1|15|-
CASSQEGRTYNEQFF
TGCGCCAGCAGCCAAGAGGGCAGGACTTACAATGAGCAGTTCTTC
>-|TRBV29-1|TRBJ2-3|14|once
CSVARAGTTDTQYF
TGCAGCGTTGCCAGGGCGGGGACCACAGATACGCAGTATTTT
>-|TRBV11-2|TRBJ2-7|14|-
CASSLPGETYEQYF
TGTGCCAGCAGCTTACCAGGGGAAACCTACGAGCAGTACTTC
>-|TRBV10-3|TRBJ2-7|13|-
CAIGGGSSGEQYF
TGTGCCATCGGGGGGGGCTCTTCTGGCGAGCAGTACTTC
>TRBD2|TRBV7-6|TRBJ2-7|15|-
CASSPVGGETYEQYF
TGTGCCAGCAGCCCAGTCGGGGGGGAAACCTACGAGCAGTACTTC
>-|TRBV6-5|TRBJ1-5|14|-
CASSYRGGVQPQHF
TGTGCCAGCAGTTACAGAGGCGGTGTTCAGCCCCAGCATTTT
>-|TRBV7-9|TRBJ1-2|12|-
CAGLSGTYGYTF
TGTGCCGGTCTAAGCGGGACTTATGGCTACACCTTC
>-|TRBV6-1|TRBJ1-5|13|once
CASGDSSNQPQHF
TGTGCCAGCGGTGACAGTTCTAATCAGCCCCAGCATTTT